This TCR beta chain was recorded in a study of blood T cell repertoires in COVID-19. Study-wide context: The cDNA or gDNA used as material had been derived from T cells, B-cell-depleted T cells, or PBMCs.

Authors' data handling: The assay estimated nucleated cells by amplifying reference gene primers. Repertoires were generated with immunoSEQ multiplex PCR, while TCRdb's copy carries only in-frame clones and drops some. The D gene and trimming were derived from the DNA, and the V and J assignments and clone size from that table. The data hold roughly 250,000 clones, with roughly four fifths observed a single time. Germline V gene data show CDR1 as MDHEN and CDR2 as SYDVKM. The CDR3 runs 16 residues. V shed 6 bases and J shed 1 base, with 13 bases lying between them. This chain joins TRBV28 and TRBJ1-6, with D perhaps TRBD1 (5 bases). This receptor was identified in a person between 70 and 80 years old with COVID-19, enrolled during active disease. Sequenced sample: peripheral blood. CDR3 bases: TGTGCCAGCAGCCTAACGGGGGTATCCTATAATTCACCCCTCCACTTT. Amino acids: CASSLTGVSYNSPLHF.